These 21 T cell receptor beta chains originate from one sample sequenced in a study of blood T cells in healthy people across ages. Primed by a sample-barcoded 5' primer and a J-beta primer mix, a second PCR proceeded for roughly 6 to 12 cycles. Each CDR3 protein gets one entry after TCRdb re-called the 5' RACE reads with MiXCR. This repertoire shows about 1.1 million distinct CDR3 sequences, 30% to 40% found once; its top ten account for approximately 14%. Sequenced material: blood. All receptors come from a man aged 18 to 30 in good health.

Ten or more counts support this clonotype. V is TRBV10-3 and J is TRBJ1-1, with unresolved D. Between the trimmed V and J ends, which lost 3 bases and 0 bases, there was a span of 5 bases. The CDR3 covers 13 residues. Germline V CDR1 and CDR2: ENHRY, SYGVKD. DNA for the CDR3: TGTGCCATCAGTGACGGAATGAACACTGAAGCTTTCTTT. This gives the protein CAISDGMNTEAFF.

This sequence joins TRBV11-1 and TRBJ1-2; D is uncertain. The CDR3 totals 16 residues. Germline CDR1 SGHAT, CDR2 FQDESV (reference sequence). Trimming shortened V by 5 bases and J by 2 bases, and 18 bases separated the two germline ends. The CDR3 coding sequence is TGTGCCAGCAGCCTTGGGTTGGACCGATACAACTATGGCTACACCTTC. This encodes CASSLGLDRYNYGYTF.

The rearrangement uses TRBV6-6 and TRBJ2-7; 10 bases agree with TRBD1. The germline gives CDR1 MNHNY, CDR2 SVGAGI (reference sequence). Trimming removed 0 bases from V and 6 bases from J; junction bases left unmatched: 2. The CDR3 is 14 amino acids. Here the CDR3 DNA reads TGTGCCAGCAGTTACTCGGGACAGGGGAGCGAGCAGTACTTC. Translation gives CASSYSGQGSEQYF.

This clonotype was counted only a few times. This sequence joins TRBV5-1 and TRBJ2-1; the D gene is possibly TRBD2 (5 bases). The J call is doubtful: the DNA matches TRBJ2-7 better. The germline V gene encodes CDR1 SGHRS and CDR2 YFSETQ. The CDR3 extends over 16 amino acids. In DNA form, the CDR3 reads TGCGCCAGCAGCTTGGTGGGGAGACACTCCTACAATGAGCAGTACTTC. It yields the protein CASSLVGRHSYNEQYF.

J is TRBJ1-1 and V is TRBV11-1, with D unclear. CDR3 length: 13 amino acids. Trimming cost V 1 base and J 7 bases, with 10 bases left between them. Germline CDR1 SGHAT, CDR2 FQDESV (reference sequence). As DNA, the CDR3 is TGTGCCAGCAGCTTAGAGTCTGACGGTGAAGCTTTCTTT. Translated: CASSLESDGEAFF.

This clonotype has just one count. The chain links TRBV2 to TRBJ1-2, with D possibly TRBD1 on 5 matching bases. CDR1 and CDR2 from the germline V gene are SNHLY and FYNNEI. The V end lost 4 bases, the J end lost 4 bases, and 13 bases lay between the germline ends. This CDR3 is built from 14 residues. The CDR3 is CASSGTLTGYGYTF. CDR3 in DNA: TGTGCCAGCAGTGGGACATTGACGGGCTATGGCTACACCTTC.

This clonotype was counted a few times. The chain couples TRBV5-5 to TRBJ1-4, with D uncertain. Germline CDR1 is SGHKS and CDR2 is YYEKEE (reference sequence). V lost 3 bases to trimming and J lost 3 bases, with 9 bases between them. There are 14 residues in the CDR3. In nucleotides, the CDR3 is TGTGCCAGCAGCTCCAGGTTATCTAATGAAAAACTGTTTTTT. Its translation is CASSSRLSNEKLFF.

CDR3 in amino acids: CASSRLLAGGNTGELFF. The DNA for the CDR3 is TGCGCCAGCAGCCGATTACTGGCGGGGGGGAACACCGGGGAGCTGTTTTTT. The rearrangement links TRBV4-3 to TRBJ2-2; 8 bases are shared with TRBD2. After removal of 4 bases from V and 1 base from J, the junction contained 8 bases not matched to a gene. The CDR3 runs 17 residues. The germline CDR1 and CDR2 sequences are LGHNA and YSLEER.

The chain is built from TRBV7-6 and TRBJ2-3; TRBD1 matches 8 bases. CDR3 size: 17 residues. CDR1 and CDR2 from the germline V gene are SGHVS and FNYEAQ. J lost 0 bases, V lost 5 bases, and 10 bases had no gene match. The CDR3 reads CASSPLPGQASTDTQYF. In DNA form, the CDR3 reads TGTGCCAGCAGCCCACTTCCGGGACAGGCGAGCACAGATACGCAGTATTTT.

J is TRBJ2-3 and V is TRBV7-8; D ambiguous. The CDR3 length is 14 residues. Germline V lookup: CDR1 SGHVS, CDR2 FQNEAQ. Between the trimmed V and J ends, which lost 5 bases and 8 bases, there was a span of 17 bases. Written as DNA, the CDR3 is TGTGCCAGCAGCCCAAAGGTTCTTTTCGCTACGCAGTATTTT. This translates into CASSPKVLFATQYF.

This clonotype turned up a few times. The chain is built from TRBV2 and TRBJ2-7; TRBD1 matches at 8 bases. Germline CDR1 and CDR2: SNHLY and FYNNEI. Trimming cost V 8 bases and J 2 bases; bases outside gene matches: 2. The CDR3 runs 12 residues. The CDR3 spells CASGQGAYEQYF. DNA of the CDR3: TGTGCCAGCGGACAGGGCGCCTACGAGCAGTACTTC.

A few counts support this clonotype. DNA for the CDR3: TGCAGTGCTAGAGTTGGCACTAGCGGTTTCACAGATACGCAGTATTTT. It yields the protein CSARVGTSGFTDTQYF. The V gene is TRBV20-1, the J gene TRBJ2-3, with TRBD2 identical over 8 bases. Germline lookup yields CDR1 DFQATT and CDR2 SNEGSKA (reference sequence). CDR3 length equals 16 residues. V shed 1 base and J 2 bases; nucleotides not matched to a gene: 8.

This clonotype turned up a few times. The chain carries TRBV6-2 or TRBV6-3 and TRBJ1-1; 8 nucleotides agree with TRBD1. Germline V gene lookup returns CDR1 MNHEY and CDR2 SVGEGT. V lost 8 bases and J lost 8; bases outside the gene matches: 10. This CDR3 comprises 13 residues. The CDR3 DNA sequence: TGTGCCAGCTCGACAGGGGCCGGAGAAGAAGCTTTCTTT. It yields the protein CASSTGAGEEAFF.

The V and J genes are TRBV4-1 and TRBJ2-1; 15 bases line up with TRBD2. The better agreement between TRBJ2-7 and the DNA end casts doubt on the J call. This CDR3 region has 21 residues. Germline assignment: CDR1 MGHRA and CDR2 YSYEKL. The CDR3 protein is CASSQLSGLAGGSSSYNEQYF. The CDR3 region has the DNA TGCGCCAGCAGCCAATTGTCGGGACTAGCGGGGGGCAGCAGCTCCTACAATGAGCAGTACTTC.

This clonotype was counted a few times. The chain couples TRBV29-1 to TRBJ1-1; 8 bases map to TRBD1. J was trimmed by 1 base and V by 7 bases; bases with no gene match: 8. This CDR3 has 14 residues. CDR1 and CDR2 from the germline V gene are SQVTM and ANQGSEA. CDR3 sequence (DNA): TGCAGCGCCCAACGGACAGGGAGGAACACTGAAGCTTTCTTT. Residues: CSAQRTGRNTEAFF.

The rearrangement links TRBV20-1 to TRBJ1-5, with D uncertain. Trimming left V 3 bases short and J 4 bases short, with 19 bases between. Germline CDR1 DFQATT, CDR2 SNEGSKA (reference sequence). There are 16 residues in the CDR3. For the CDR3, the DNA is TGCAGTGCTAGCCGACGCGCAGCATACAAGAATCAGCCCCAGCATTTT. Translation: CSASRRAAYKNQPQHF.

In this sample, this clonotype turned up a few times. This chain joins TRBV20-1 and TRBJ2-5, with D perhaps TRBD2 (6 bases). CDR1 is DFQATT and CDR2 is SNEGSKA in the germline V gene (reference sequence). CDR3 length: 14 residues. The V end was cut by 5 bases, the J end by 1 base, with 14 bases between. The CDR3 nucleotides are TGCAGTGCTCCACCGGGGGTAGGCCAAGAGACCCAGTACTTC. It is translated as CSAPPGVGQETQYF.

This chain links TRBV5-1 with TRBJ2-3; 7 bases are shared with TRBD2. After removal of 2 bases from V and 5 bases from J, the junction contained 5 bases not matched to a gene. Germline V gene data show CDR1 as SGHRS and CDR2 as YFSETQ. The CDR3 has 14 residues. The CDR3 DNA follows: TGCGCCAGCAGCTTACGACTAGCCCGAGATACGCAGTATTTT. This codes for CASSLRLARDTQYF.

The chain is built from TRBV5-1 and TRBJ1-5; unclear D gene. CDR1 is SGHRS, CDR2 YFSETQ, per germline. V was shortened by 4 bases and J by 2 bases, with 7 bases between the two germline ends. The CDR3 contains 13 residues. DNA for the CDR3: TGCGCCAGCAGCAGGCTGGGCAATCAGCCCCAGCATTTT. This translates into CASSRLGNQPQHF.

The gene calls are TRBV4-1 and TRBJ2-1; 8 bases are shared with TRBD1. With V trimmed by 2 bases and J by 0 bases, 9 bases remained unmatched. CDR3 length: 18 residues. Germline CDR1 is MGHRA and CDR2 is YSYEKL. CDR3: CASSQRQGTANSYNEQFF. In DNA form, the CDR3 reads TGCGCCAGCAGCCAACGACAGGGGACGGCCAACTCCTACAATGAGCAGTTCTTC.

The chain carries TRBV29-1 and TRBJ1-4, with D hard to call. This CDR3 comprises 14 residues. The germline CDR1 and CDR2 sequences are SQVTM and ANQGSEA. V was cut by 4 bases and J by 0 bases, with 9 bases left in between. The CDR3 DNA is TGCAGCGTTGCCCCGGACGCAACTAATGAAAAACTGTTTTTT. Residues: CSVAPDATNEKLFF.